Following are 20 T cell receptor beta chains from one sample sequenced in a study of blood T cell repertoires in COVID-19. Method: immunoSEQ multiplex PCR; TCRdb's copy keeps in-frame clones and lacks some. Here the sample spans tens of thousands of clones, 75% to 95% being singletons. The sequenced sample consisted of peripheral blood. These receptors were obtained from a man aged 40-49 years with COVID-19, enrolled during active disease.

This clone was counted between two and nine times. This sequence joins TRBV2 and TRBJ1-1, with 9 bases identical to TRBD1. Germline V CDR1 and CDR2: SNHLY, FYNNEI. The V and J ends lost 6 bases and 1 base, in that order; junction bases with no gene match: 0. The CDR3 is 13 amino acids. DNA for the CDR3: TGTGCCAGCAGGGACAGGGGGAACACTGAAGCTTTCTTT. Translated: CASRDRGNTEAFF.

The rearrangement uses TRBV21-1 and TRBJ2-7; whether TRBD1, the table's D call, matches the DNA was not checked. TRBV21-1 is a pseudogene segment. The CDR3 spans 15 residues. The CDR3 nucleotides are TGTGCCAGCAGCACCTTGGACAGGAGATACTACGAGCAGTACTTC. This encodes CASSTLDRRYYEQYF.

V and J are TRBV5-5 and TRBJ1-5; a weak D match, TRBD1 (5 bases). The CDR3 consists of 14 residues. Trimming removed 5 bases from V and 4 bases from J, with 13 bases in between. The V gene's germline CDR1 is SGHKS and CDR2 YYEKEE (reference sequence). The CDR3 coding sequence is TGTGCCAGCAGTCTTGGGGCAGGGAATCAGCCCCAGCATTTT. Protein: CASSLGAGNQPQHF.

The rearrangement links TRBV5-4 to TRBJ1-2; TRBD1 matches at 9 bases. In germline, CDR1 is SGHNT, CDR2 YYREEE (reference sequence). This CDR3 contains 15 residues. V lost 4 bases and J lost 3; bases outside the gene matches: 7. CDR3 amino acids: CASSVPTGGDYGYTF. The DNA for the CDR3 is TGTGCCAGCAGCGTCCCGACAGGGGGGGACTATGGCTACACCTTC.

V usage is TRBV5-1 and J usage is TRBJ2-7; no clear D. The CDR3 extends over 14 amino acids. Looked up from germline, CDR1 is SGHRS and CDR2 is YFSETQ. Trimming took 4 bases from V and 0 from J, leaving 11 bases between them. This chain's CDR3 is CASSPSLPSYEQYF. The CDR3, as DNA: TGCGCCAGCAGCCCTTCACTACCCTCCTACGAGCAGTACTTC.

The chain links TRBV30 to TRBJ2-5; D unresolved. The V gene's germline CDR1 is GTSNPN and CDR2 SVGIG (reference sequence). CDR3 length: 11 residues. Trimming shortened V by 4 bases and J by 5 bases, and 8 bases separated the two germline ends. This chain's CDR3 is CAWTTRETQYF. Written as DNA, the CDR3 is TGTGCCTGGACCACCCGGGAGACCCAGTACTTC.

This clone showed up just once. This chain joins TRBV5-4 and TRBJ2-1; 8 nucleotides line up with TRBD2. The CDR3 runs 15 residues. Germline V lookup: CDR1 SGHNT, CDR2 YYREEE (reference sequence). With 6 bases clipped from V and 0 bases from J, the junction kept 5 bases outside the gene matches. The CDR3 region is CASTGGVSSYNEQFF. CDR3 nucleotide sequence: TGTGCCAGCACGGGGGGGGTGAGCTCCTACAATGAGCAGTTCTTC.

CDR3 sequence (DNA): TGTGCCAGCAGCGTAGGTTCGGGCTACGAGCAGTACTTC. This encodes CASSVGSGYEQYF. The chain carries TRBV7-2 and TRBJ2-7; no clear D gene. The CDR3 spans 13 residues. Germline lookup yields CDR1 SGHTA and CDR2 FQGNSA. Trimming pared 5 bases from V and 3 bases from J, leaving 11 bases between.

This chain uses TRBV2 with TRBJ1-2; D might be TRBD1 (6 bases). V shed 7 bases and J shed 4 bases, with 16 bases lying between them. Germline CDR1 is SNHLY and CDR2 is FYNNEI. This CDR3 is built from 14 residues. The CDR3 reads CASIEQGLRYGYTF. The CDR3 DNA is TGTGCCAGCATTGAGCAGGGGCTGCGCTATGGCTACACCTTC.

The CDR3 sequence: CASSSRDRGYNEQFF. The DNA for the CDR3 is TGTGCCAGCAGCTCCAGGGACAGGGGCTACAATGAGCAGTTCTTC. The chain uses TRBV5-6 and TRBJ2-1, with 10 bases fitting TRBD1. J was trimmed by 3 bases and V by 3 bases; bases with no gene match: 3. There are 15 residues in the CDR3. Germline V gives CDR1 SGHDT, CDR2 YYEEEE.

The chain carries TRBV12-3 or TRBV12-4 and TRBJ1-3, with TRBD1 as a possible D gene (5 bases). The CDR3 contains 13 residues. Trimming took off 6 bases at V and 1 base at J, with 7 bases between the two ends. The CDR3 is CASSRASGNTIYF. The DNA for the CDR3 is TGTGCCAGCAGCAGGGCTTCTGGAAACACCATATATTTT.

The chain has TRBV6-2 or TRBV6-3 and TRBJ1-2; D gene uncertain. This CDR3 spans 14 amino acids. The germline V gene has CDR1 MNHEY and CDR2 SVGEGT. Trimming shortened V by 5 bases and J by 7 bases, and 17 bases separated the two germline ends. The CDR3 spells CASSLTTAEGGYTF. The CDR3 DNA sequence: TGTGCCAGCAGTCTCACGACCGCGGAGGGTGGCTACACCTTC.

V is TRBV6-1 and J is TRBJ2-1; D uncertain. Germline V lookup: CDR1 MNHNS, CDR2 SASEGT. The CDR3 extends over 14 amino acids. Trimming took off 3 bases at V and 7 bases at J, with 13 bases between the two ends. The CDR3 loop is CASSDVGAYNEQFF. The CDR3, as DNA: TGTGCCAGCAGTGACGTTGGAGCGTATAATGAGCAGTTCTTC.

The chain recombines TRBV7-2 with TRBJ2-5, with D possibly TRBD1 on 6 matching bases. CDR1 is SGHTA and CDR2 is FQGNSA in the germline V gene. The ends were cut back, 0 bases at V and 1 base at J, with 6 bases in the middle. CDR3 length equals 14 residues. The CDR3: CASSLATGQETQYF. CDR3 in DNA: TGTGCCAGCAGCTTAGCGACAGGCCAAGAGACCCAGTACTTC.

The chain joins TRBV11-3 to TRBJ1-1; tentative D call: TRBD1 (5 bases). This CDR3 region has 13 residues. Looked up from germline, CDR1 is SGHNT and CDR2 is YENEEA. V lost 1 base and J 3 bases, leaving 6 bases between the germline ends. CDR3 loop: CASSLGGDTEAFF. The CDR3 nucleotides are TGTGCCAGCAGCTTAGGGGGGGACACTGAAGCTTTCTTT.

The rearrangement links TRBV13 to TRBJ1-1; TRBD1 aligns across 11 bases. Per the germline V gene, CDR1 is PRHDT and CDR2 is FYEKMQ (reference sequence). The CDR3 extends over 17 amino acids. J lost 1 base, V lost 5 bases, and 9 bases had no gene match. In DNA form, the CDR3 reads TGTGCCAGCAGCGTCCTTATAGGACAGGGGGCGAACACTGAAGCTTTCTTT. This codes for CASSVLIGQGANTEAFF.

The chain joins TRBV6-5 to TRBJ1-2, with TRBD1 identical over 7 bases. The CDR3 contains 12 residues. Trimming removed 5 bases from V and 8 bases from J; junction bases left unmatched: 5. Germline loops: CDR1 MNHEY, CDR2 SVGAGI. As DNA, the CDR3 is TGTGCCAGCAGTCCTTCGACAGGGGGCTACACCTTC. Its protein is CASSPSTGGYTF.

The CDR3 protein is CASIQNEAGETQYF. DNA of the CDR3: TGTGCCAGCATCCAAAACGAGGCGGGGGAGACCCAGTACTTC. This chain links TRBV7-9 with TRBJ2-5; TRBD2 is a possible D gene (6 bases). Germline assignment: CDR1 SEHNR and CDR2 FQNEAQ (reference sequence). The length of the CDR3 is 14 residues. The V and J ends lost 7 bases and 5 bases respectively, with 17 bases between them. The full variable domain, with the rest looked up from reference TRBV7-9 and TRBJ2-5, is DTGVSQNPRHKITKRGQNVTFRCDPISEHNRLYWYRQTLGQGPEFLTYFQNEAQLEKSRLLSDRFSAERPKGSFSTLEIQRTEQGDSAMYLCASIQNEAGETQYFGPGTRLLVL.

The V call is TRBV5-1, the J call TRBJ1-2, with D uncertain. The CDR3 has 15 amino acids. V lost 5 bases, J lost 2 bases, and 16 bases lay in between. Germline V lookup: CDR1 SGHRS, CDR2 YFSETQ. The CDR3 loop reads CASRPAPQANYGYTF. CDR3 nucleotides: TGCGCCAGCAGACCCGCCCCTCAGGCGAACTATGGCTACACCTTC. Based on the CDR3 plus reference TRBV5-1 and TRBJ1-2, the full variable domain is KAGVTQTPRYLIKTRGQQVTLSCSPISGHRSVSWYQQTPGQGLQFLFEYFSETQRNKGNFPGRFSGRQFSNSRSEMNVSTLELGDSALYLCASRPAPQANYGYTFGSGTRLTVV.

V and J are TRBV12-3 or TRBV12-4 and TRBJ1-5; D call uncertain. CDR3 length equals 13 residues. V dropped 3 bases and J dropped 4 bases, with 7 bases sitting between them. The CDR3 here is CASSFHGNQPQHF. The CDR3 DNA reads TGTGCCAGCAGTTTCCACGGTAATCAGCCCCAGCATTTT.